This TCR beta chain was captured by sequencing in a study of Ad26.COV2.S vaccination and SARS-CoV-2 variants. Study in general: This donor came from the COV1001 trial of Ad26.COV2.S. Ad26.COV2.S, an intramuscular injection, was given once or twice 56 days apart. Study-level findings and limits: Placebo recipients showed lower spike-specific TCR breadth than vaccinees. Placebo recipients and vaccine recipients were similar in non-spike TCR breadth.

Method: immunoSEQ multiplex PCR; TCRdb's copy keeps in-frame clones and lacks some. The profile shows approximately 250,000 clones, around nine tenths of them singletons. Of note for this clone: The antigen remains unidentified.

Treatment: around 19 received Ad26.COV2.S at low or high dose, single or two shots; about five received placebo; per-sample allocation not given. On day 63 after the first injection, vaccine and placebo recipients gave samples. The sequencing used peripheral blood, collected in a trial of Ad26.COV2.S vaccine versus placebo. The TCR was taken from a person aged 18-65 years who received the Ad26.COV2.S COVID-19 vaccine or a placebo.

The CDR3 region has the DNA TGTGCCACCAGGCCCTCCGAAGGGACAGATACGCAGTATTTT. Translated: CATRPSEGTDTQYF. This chain connects TRBV3-1 (or the pseudogene TRBV3-2) to TRBJ2-3; D is ambiguous. The germline V and J ends were trimmed by 10 bases and 3 bases, with 17 bases remaining between them. The CDR3 covers 14 residues. Germline CDR1 is LGHDT and CDR2 is YNNKEL (reference sequence).